Sequencing of this T cell receptor (beta chain) was carried out in a study of T cells in Graves' hyperthyroidism and ophthalmopathy. RNA transcripts served as the template for amplifying TCR beta CDR3 regions. The study used the HTBI primer set for a first-round RT-PCR of the TCR CDR3. Each CDR3 protein gets one entry after TCRdb re-called the multiplex PCR reads with MiXCR. This sample has approximately 710,000 distinct CDR3 sequences; roughly 17% occur once, and the top ten carry roughly a sixth. This clonotype was recorded at least ten times. The V end was cut by 6 bases, the J end by 0 bases, with 12 bases between. From germline, CDR1 is MNHEY and CDR2 SMNVEV (reference sequence). This CDR3 has 16 amino acids.

This TCR derives from a man aged 50 to 60 with Graves' hyperthyroidism. Sequences were obtained from blood. V gene TRBV27 combines with J gene TRBJ2-6, with D perhaps matching TRBD2 (7 bases). CDR3 bases: TGTGCCAGCAGCCGGGAGGACAGCTCTGGGGCCAACGTCCTGACTTTC. This sequence encodes CASSREDSSGANVLTF. The variable domain in full, completed from reference TRBV27 and TRBJ2-6, reads EAQVTQNPRYLITVTGKKLTVTCSQNMNHEYMSWYRQDPGLGLRQIYYSMNVEVTDKGDVPEGYKVSRKEKRNFPLILESPSPNQTSLYFCASSREDSSGANVLTFGAGSRLTVL.